Each of the 8 T cell receptor beta chains below was sequenced from the same sample in a study of T cell repertoires in cytomegalovirus infection. One entry per CDR3 protein results from TCRdb running MiXCR on the reads. In the table there are about 150,000 distinct CDR3 sequences, around 22% of which are singletons. Sequencing was performed on PBMCs. These receptors all come from a human donor in good health (CMV status not recorded). Some clones in this sample may be carry-over from other donors' samples.

This CDR3 is CASSSPGLAEQSYNEQFF. CDR3 in DNA: TGTGCCAGCAGTTCCCCGGGACTAGCGGAACAGTCCTACAATGAGCAGTTCTTC. The rearrangement links TRBV28 to TRBJ2-1; 11 bases are a match to TRBD2. This CDR3 spans 18 amino acids. The germline V gene encodes CDR1 MDHEN and CDR2 SYDVKM. With V trimmed by 4 bases and J by 1 base, 9 bases remained unmatched.

This clonotype has a handful of counts. CDR3 nucleotide sequence: TGCAGTGCCTCGCAATCTACGGGACAAAATCAGCCCCAGCATTTT. Translation: CSASQSTGQNQPQHF. This rearrangement joins TRBV20-1 to TRBJ1-5; D might be TRBD1 (6 bases). V shed 6 bases and J shed 4 bases, with 19 bases lying between them. CDR3 length: 15 residues. CDR1 is DFQATT, CDR2 SNEGSKA, per germline (reference sequence).

To note about this clonotype: Germline and junction disagree at one end, which may indicate a read error. The rearrangement joins TRBV7-6 to TRBJ2-5, with unresolved D. CDR3 length: 13 residues. Per the germline V gene, CDR1 is SGHVS and CDR2 is FNYEAQ. The CDR3: CASRLGPQETQYF. CDR3 in DNA: TGTGCCAGCAGGTTAGGCCCTCAAGAGACCCAGTACTTC.

The J gene is TRBJ1-1, the V gene TRBV12-3 or TRBV12-4; maybe TRBD1 (6 bases). The CDR3 is 18 residues long. The V end was cut by 8 bases, the J end by 0 bases, with 25 bases between. The CDR3 DNA reads as TGTGCCAGCGCACCCTCCGGGGGGCAGGGGCCTATGAACACTGAAGCTTTCTTT. This translates into CASAPSGGQGPMNTEAFF.

This clonotype was counted between two and nine times. The chain is built from TRBV15 and TRBJ2-7; 9 positions agree with TRBD1. The V and J ends lost 5 bases and 4 bases, in that order; junction bases with no gene match: 9. There are 15 residues in the CDR3. CDR1 is LNHNV, CDR2 YYDKDF, per germline (reference sequence). CDR3 protein: CATSRYRDRDYEQYF. The CDR3 DNA reads as TGTGCCACCAGCCGATACCGGGACAGGGATTACGAGCAGTACTTC.

At least ten counts were recorded for this clonotype. CDR3 residues: CASSVRPVEQYF. The CDR3 DNA reads as TGTGCCAGCAGTGTAAGGCCAGTCGAGCAGTACTTC. V and J are TRBV12-3 or TRBV12-4 and TRBJ2-7, with D hard to call. Trimming stripped 5 bases from V and 6 bases from J, with 11 bases between. The CDR3 runs 12 residues.

This clonotype has more than one count but fewer than ten. The chain links TRBV7-9 to TRBJ1-6, with 10 bases that match TRBD1. Per germline, CDR1 SEHNR and CDR2 FQNEAQ (reference sequence). The CDR3 contains 14 residues. J lost 6 bases, V lost 5 bases, and 1 base had no gene match. CDR3: CASSRTGGNSPLHF. The CDR3 nucleotides are TGTGCCAGCAGCCGGACAGGGGGTAATTCACCCCTCCACTTT.

A remark on this clonotype: This may arise from a read error, as a much more abundant clone is one base away. The V gene is TRBV6-5, the J gene TRBJ2-7, with 7 bases that match TRBD1. V shed 4 bases and J 2 bases; nucleotides not matched to a gene: 5. The CDR3 length is 14 residues. The V gene's germline CDR1 is MNHEY and CDR2 SVGAGI. Here the CDR3 reads CASSSSQGTYEQYF. CDR3 DNA: TGTGCCAGCAGTTCCTCACAGGGGACCTACGAGCAGTACTTC.